The 32 T cell receptor beta chains given below trace back to one sample, sequenced in a study of technical replicates of blood from several donors. TCRdb's copy holds only in-frame clones and misses some; the assay was immunoSEQ multiplex PCR. The sample shows about 93,000 clones, around 96% of them seen only once. The sample consisted of T cells isolated from PBMCs. The receptors come from a human donor in good health.

V and J are TRBV7-9 and TRBJ2-5; 7 bases map to TRBD1. Germline values: CDR1 SEHNR, CDR2 FQNEAQ (reference sequence). The CDR3 totals 13 residues. With 5 bases clipped from V and 4 bases from J, the junction kept 4 bases outside the gene matches. The CDR3 sequence is CASSTTGSETQYF. CDR3 nucleotides: TGTGCCAGCAGCACGACAGGGTCAGAGACCCAGTACTTC. The variable domain in full, completed from reference TRBV7-9 and TRBJ2-5, reads DTGVSQNPRHKITKRGQNVTFRCDPISEHNRLYWYRQTLGQGPEFLTYFQNEAQLEKSRLLSDRFSAERPKGSFSTLEIQRTEQGDSAMYLCASSTTGSETQYFGPGTRLLVL.

The rearrangement uses TRBV2 and TRBJ1-2, with 7 bases matching TRBD1. Germline trimming cut 4 bases from V and 4 bases from J; bases unmatched to any gene: 3. The CDR3 contains 13 residues. Per the germline V gene, CDR1 is SNHLY and CDR2 is FYNNEI. The CDR3 DNA sequence: TGTGCCAGCAGTGGACAGGGCACCTATGGCTACACCTTC. Its translation is CASSGQGTYGYTF.

The chain recombines TRBV25-1 with TRBJ2-1; 9 bases align to TRBD2. Trimming removed 7 bases from V and 10 bases from J; junction bases left unmatched: 8. CDR1 is MGHDK, CDR2 SYGVNS, per germline. This CDR3 spans 13 amino acids. The chain's CDR3 is CASMGLAGSEQFF. Written as DNA, the CDR3 is TGTGCCAGCATGGGGCTAGCGGGGTCGGAGCAGTTCTTC. The variable domain in full, completed from reference TRBV25-1 and TRBJ2-1, reads EADIYQTPRYLVIGTGKKITLECSQTMGHDKMYWYQQDPGMELHLIHYSYGVNSTEKGDLSSESTVSRIRTEHFPLTLESARPSHTSQYLCASMGLAGSEQFFGPGTRLTVL.

This clone has just one count. The J gene is TRBJ2-7, the V gene TRBV5-4; 7 bases agree with TRBD2. V trimming: 3 bases; J trimming: 6 bases; junction bases outside the gene matches: 24. This CDR3 contains 19 residues. Germline V gene lookup returns CDR1 SGHNT and CDR2 YYREEE (reference sequence). CDR3 coding DNA: TGTGCCAGCAGCTATGGTCGAAAAATACCTTCCGGGACTATCAGCGAGCAGTACTTC. Its translation is CASSYGRKIPSGTISEQYF.

CDR3 bases: TGTGCCAGCAGCGACAGGGGGCAAGCAGATACGCAGTATTTT. It yields the protein CASSDRGQADTQYF. The chain combines TRBV14 with TRBJ2-3; TRBD1 matches at 10 bases. V was pared by 5 bases and J by 4 bases, with 3 bases of the junction left unmatched. Germline CDR1 and CDR2: SGHDN and FVKESK. The CDR3 has 14 residues. Full variable domain (remainder filled in from reference TRBV14 and TRBJ2-3): EAGVTQFPSHSVIEKGQTVTLRCDPISGHDNLYWYRRVMGKEIKFLLHFVKESKQDESGMPNNRFLAERTGGTYSTLKVQPAELEDSGVYFCASSDRGQADTQYFGPGTRLTVL.

The gene calls are TRBV6-1 and TRBJ1-2, with 7 nucleotides matching TRBD1. The germline CDR1 and CDR2 sequences are MNHNS and SASEGT. The CDR3 sequence is 12 residues long. V lost 1 base to trimming and J lost 12 bases; unmatched junction nucleotides: 5. The CDR3 DNA is TGTGCCAGCAGTGAAGGGATTGACAGGGACACCTTC. It yields the protein CASSEGIDRDTF.

The chain recombines TRBV10-2 with TRBJ2-1; possible D gene TRBD2, 5 bases. V shed 4 bases and J shed 14 bases, with 18 bases lying between them. CDR1 WSHSY and CDR2 SAAADI come from the germline V gene. This CDR3 contains 13 residues. The CDR3 nucleotides are TGCGCCAGCAGTGTTGTTCCCAAAAAGGAGGAGTTCTTC. Its protein product is CASSVVPKKEEFF.

The genes are TRBV5-5 and TRBJ1-2; D perhaps matches TRBD1 (6 bases). V dropped 1 base and J dropped 6 bases, with 13 bases sitting between them. The germline V gene has CDR1 SGHKS and CDR2 YYEKEE (reference sequence). The length of the CDR3 is 14 residues. CDR3 region: CASSLMGRGNGYTF. The CDR3 DNA reads as TGTGCCAGCAGCTTGATGGGGAGGGGGAATGGCTACACCTTC.

This chain uses TRBV7-6 with TRBJ2-6; 7 bases agree with TRBD1. The CDR3 length is 17 residues. The junction had 5 bases not matched to a gene; V was cut back by 3 bases and J by 0 bases. Per germline, CDR1 SGHVS and CDR2 FNYEAQ. The CDR3 protein is CASSFTGDGSGANVLTF. CDR3 DNA: TGTGCCAGCAGCTTTACAGGGGACGGCTCTGGGGCCAACGTCCTGACTTTC.

This chain connects TRBV5-5 to TRBJ2-2; no clear D gene. The V gene lost 1 base and the J gene lost 4 bases, with 11 bases spanning the gap. Germline-derived CDR1 and CDR2 are SGHKS and YYEKEE (reference sequence). CDR3 length: 15 amino acids. Here the CDR3 reads CASSLFSEATGELFF. The CDR3, as DNA: TGTGCCAGCAGCTTGTTCAGCGAGGCCACCGGGGAGCTGTTTTTT.

The chain uses TRBV14 and TRBJ1-4; D is unclear. CDR1 is SGHDN and CDR2 is FVKESK in the germline V gene. The ends were cut back, 6 bases at V and 0 bases at J, with 8 bases in the middle. CDR3 size: 14 residues. Here the CDR3 reads CASSQPATNEKLFF. DNA for the CDR3: TGTGCCAGCAGTCAACCAGCAACTAATGAAAAACTGTTTTTT.

The chain uses TRBV9 and TRBJ2-2; tentative D call: TRBD2 (7 bases). Trimming stripped 3 bases from V and 3 bases from J, with 15 bases between. The CDR3 contains 16 residues. From germline, CDR1 is SGDLS and CDR2 YYNGEE. The CDR3 loop is CASSGMEGGYTGELFF. The CDR3 region has the DNA TGTGCCAGCAGCGGGATGGAGGGGGGGTACACCGGGGAGCTGTTTTTT.

This clone has more than one count but fewer than ten. This chain joins TRBV25-1 and TRBJ1-1, with D hard to call. CDR1 and CDR2 (germline): MGHDK, SYGVNS. The CDR3 length is 13 residues. Trimming took 3 bases from V and 8 from J, leaving 13 bases between them. The CDR3 spells CASSELNGPEAFF. The CDR3 DNA reads TGTGCCAGCAGTGAGTTAAACGGTCCCGAAGCTTTCTTT.

The chain uses TRBV5-5 and TRBJ2-1; the D gene is possibly TRBD2 (6 bases). Germline V gene data show CDR1 as SGHKS and CDR2 as YYEKEE (reference sequence). V shed 6 bases and J shed 6 bases, with 13 bases lying between them. There are 13 residues in the CDR3. This chain's CDR3 is CASKEGTTNEQFF. The CDR3 DNA reads TGTGCCAGCAAGGAGGGAACTACCAATGAGCAGTTCTTC.

This chain links TRBV19 with TRBJ1-2; perhaps TRBD1 as D (5 bases). From germline, CDR1 is LNHDA and CDR2 SQIVND (reference sequence). The CDR3 consists of 14 residues. Trimming cost V 9 bases and J 4 bases, with 18 bases left between them. Here the CDR3 reads CASRQLLLGYGYTF. The DNA of the CDR3 is TGTGCCAGCAGACAGCTTCTCTTGGGCTATGGCTACACCTTC.

This chain connects TRBV5-1 to TRBJ2-2; 11 bases fit TRBD2. CDR1 SGHRS and CDR2 YFSETQ come from the germline V gene. J gave up 4 bases and V 3 bases, and 14 bases lay outside the gene matches. CDR3 length: 19 residues. CDR3: CASSSRGLAEPAGTGELFF. The DNA for the CDR3 is TGCGCCAGCAGCTCTAGGGGACTAGCGGAGCCAGCGGGCACCGGGGAGCTGTTTTTT.

J is TRBJ2-2 and V is TRBV5-1; possible D gene TRBD1, 5 bases. Trimming stripped 0 bases from V and 0 bases from J, with 6 bases between. The CDR3 length is 15 residues. The germline V gene encodes CDR1 SGHRS and CDR2 YFSETQ. DNA for the CDR3: TGCGCCAGCAGCTTGGACAGGTCGAACACCGGGGAGCTGTTTTTT. Protein: CASSLDRSNTGELFF.

The CDR3 protein is CASSLSTGISDQPQHF. As DNA, the CDR3 is TGTGCCAGCAGTTTATCTACAGGGATATCTGATCAGCCCCAGCATTTT. The V gene is TRBV28, the J gene TRBJ1-5; maybe TRBD1 (6 bases). CDR1 MDHEN and CDR2 SYDVKM come from the germline V gene. The CDR3 runs 16 residues. V lost 1 base to trimming and J lost 5 bases, with 15 bases between them.

The chain has TRBV28 and TRBJ1-2; D may be TRBD1 (6 bases). V dropped 5 bases and J dropped 2 bases, with 9 bases sitting between them. The germline V gene has CDR1 MDHEN and CDR2 SYDVKM. This CDR3 contains 13 residues. The CDR3 protein is CASSPDRNYGYTF. For the CDR3, the DNA is TGTGCCAGCAGTCCCGACAGGAACTATGGCTACACCTTC.

The chain has TRBV4-2 and TRBJ1-1; D ambiguous. With 3 bases removed from V and 1 base from J, the gap between germline ends came to 6 bases. Germline CDR1 reads LGHNA; CDR2 reads YNFKEQ. The CDR3 has 13 residues. The CDR3 sequence: CASSHSRNTEAFF. The CDR3, as DNA: TGTGCCAGCAGCCACTCGAGGAACACTGAAGCTTTCTTT.

The chain couples TRBV10-2 to TRBJ2-1, with D possibly matching TRBD2 (6 bases). The CDR3 extends over 16 amino acids. Germline values: CDR1 WSHSY, CDR2 SAAADI. V was shortened by 2 bases and J by 0 bases, with 11 bases between the two germline ends. The CDR3 DNA reads TGCGCCAGCAGTGAGCGGACTACGAGCTCCTACAATGAGCAGTTCTTC. Amino acid sequence: CASSERTTSSYNEQFF.

Of note for this clone: An end of the junction differs from the germline gene, which may be a read error. The rearrangement uses TRBV4-1 and TRBJ2-1; 15 nucleotides align to TRBD2. Germline lookup yields CDR1 MGHRA and CDR2 YSYEKL. CDR3 length equals 16 residues. CDR3 sequence (DNA): TGCGCCAGCAACCAAGAAGTCGGGACTAGCGGGAGGGAGCAGTTCTTC. It translates to CASNQEVGTSGREQFF.

The rearrangement joins TRBV7-9 to TRBJ2-5; D call uncertain. The V gene's germline CDR1 is SEHNR and CDR2 FQNEAQ (reference sequence). Trimming took off 2 bases at V and 4 bases at J, with 8 bases between the two ends. The CDR3 is 13 residues long. The CDR3 region has the DNA TGTGCCAGCAGCTTATACAGTGGAGAGACCCAGTACTTC. It is translated as CASSLYSGETQYF.

This clone was counted a single time. The genes are TRBV6-1 and TRBJ2-7, with a weak D call TRBD1 (5 bases). Germline CDR1 reads MNHNS; CDR2 reads SASEGT. The V and J ends lost 2 bases and 13 bases respectively, with 18 bases between them. The CDR3 runs to 13 residues. The CDR3 nucleotides are TGTGCCAGCAGTGAAATAGCCGGCCTGGGGCTCTACTTC. Its translation: CASSEIAGLGLYF.

This chain connects TRBV19 to TRBJ2-7, with 7 bases fitting TRBD1. This CDR3 comprises 14 residues. Germline CDR1 and CDR2: LNHDA and SQIVND (reference sequence). The V segment lost 2 bases and the J segment 4 bases; nucleotides outside the gene matches: 5. The CDR3 region is CASSITGVAYEQYF. In nucleotides, the CDR3 is TGTGCCAGTAGTATAACAGGGGTGGCATACGAGCAGTACTTC.

The J gene is TRBJ1-1, the V gene TRBV10-3, with TRBD1 matching 7 bases. The CDR3 length is 16 residues. From germline, CDR1 is ENHRY and CDR2 SYGVKD. Trimming removed 3 bases from V and 0 bases from J; junction bases left unmatched: 7. The CDR3 here is CAISETGQRVNTEAFF. CDR3 bases: TGTGCCATCAGTGAAACGGGACAGCGAGTGAACACTGAAGCTTTCTTT.

The V and J genes are TRBV5-4 and TRBJ1-5; tentative D call: TRBD1 (5 bases). Germline lookup yields CDR1 SGHNT and CDR2 YYREEE (reference sequence). Trimming took off 4 bases at V and 6 bases at J, with 14 bases between the two ends. There are 14 residues in the CDR3. The CDR3 spells CASSLGGDGQPQHF. The CDR3 nucleotides are TGTGCCAGCAGCCTGGGGGGGGACGGTCAGCCCCAGCATTTT. The full variable domain, with the rest looked up from reference TRBV5-4 and TRBJ1-5, is ETGVTQSPTHLIKTRGQQVTLRCSSQSGHNTVSWYQQALGQGPQFIFQYYREEENGRGNFPPRFSGLQFPNYSSELNVNALELDDSALYLCASSLGGDGQPQHFGDGTRLSIL.

V and J are TRBV30 and TRBJ1-1; D might be TRBD1 (5 bases). Between the trimmed V and J ends, which lost 1 base and 3 bases, there was a span of 9 bases. There are 13 residues in the CDR3. Germline CDR1 is GTSNPN and CDR2 is SVGIG (reference sequence). The CDR3 here is CAWSEGRDTEAFF. CDR3 nucleotides: TGTGCCTGGAGTGAGGGGCGCGACACTGAAGCTTTCTTT. The full variable domain, in which reference TRBV30 and TRBJ1-1 provide the parts outside the CDR3, is SQTIHQWPATLVQPVGSPLSLECTVEGTSNPNLYWYRQAAGRGLQLLFYSVGIGQISSEVPQNLSASRPQDRQFILSSKKLLLSDSGFYLCAWSEGRDTEAFFGQGTRLTVV.

This chain uses TRBV7-2 with TRBJ2-2; D perhaps matches TRBD1 (6 bases). V was cut by 4 bases and J by 7 bases, with 10 bases left in between. Germline assignment: CDR1 SGHTA and CDR2 FQGNSA. The CDR3 totals 13 residues. In DNA, the CDR3 is TGTGCCAGCAGCTCACAGGGCATCGGGGAGCTGTTTTTT. Protein product: CASSSQGIGELFF.

The chain links TRBV5-4 to TRBJ1-2; tentative D call: TRBD1 (6 bases). The V gene's germline CDR1 is SGHNT and CDR2 YYREEE (reference sequence). The V end was cut by 4 bases, the J end by 6 bases, with 16 bases between. This CDR3 is 14 amino acids long. CDR3 in DNA: TGTGCCAGCAGCGTACTACAGGGTTGGGATGGCTACACCTTC. This gives the protein CASSVLQGWDGYTF.

The rearrangement uses TRBV5-6 and TRBJ2-3, with D possibly matching TRBD1 (6 bases). The V end was cut by 8 bases, the J end by 4 bases, with 14 bases between. The CDR3 spans 13 residues. In germline, CDR1 is SGHDT, CDR2 YYEEEE. CDR3 nucleotide sequence: TGTGCCAGTAAGACCGCAGGGGCAGATACGCAGTATTTT. It translates to CASKTAGADTQYF.

This chain connects TRBV19 to TRBJ2-1; possible D gene TRBD2, 5 bases. In germline, CDR1 is LNHDA, CDR2 SQIVND (reference sequence). This CDR3 has 12 amino acids. Trimming took 6 bases from V and 9 from J, leaving 12 bases between them. DNA for the CDR3: TGTGCCAGTAGCCTTCTCCGGGGTGAGCAGTTCTTC. It specifies CASSLLRGEQFF.